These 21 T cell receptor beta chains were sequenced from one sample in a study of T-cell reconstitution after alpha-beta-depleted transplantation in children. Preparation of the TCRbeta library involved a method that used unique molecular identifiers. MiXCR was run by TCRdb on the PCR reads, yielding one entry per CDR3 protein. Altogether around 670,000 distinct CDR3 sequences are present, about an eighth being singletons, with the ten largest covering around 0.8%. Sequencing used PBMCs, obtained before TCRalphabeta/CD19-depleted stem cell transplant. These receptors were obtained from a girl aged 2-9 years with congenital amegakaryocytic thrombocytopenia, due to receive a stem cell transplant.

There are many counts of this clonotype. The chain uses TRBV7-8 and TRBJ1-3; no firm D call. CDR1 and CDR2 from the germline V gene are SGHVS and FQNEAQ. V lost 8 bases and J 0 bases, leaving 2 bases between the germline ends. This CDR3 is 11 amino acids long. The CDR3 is CASFSGNTIYF. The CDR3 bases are TGTGCCAGCTTCTCTGGAAACACCATATATTTT.

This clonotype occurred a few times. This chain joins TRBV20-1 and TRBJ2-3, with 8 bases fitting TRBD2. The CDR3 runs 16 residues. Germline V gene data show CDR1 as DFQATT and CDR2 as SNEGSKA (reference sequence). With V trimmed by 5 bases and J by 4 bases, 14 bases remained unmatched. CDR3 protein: CSASRSTSAEPDTQYF. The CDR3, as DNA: TGCAGTGCTTCCAGATCGACTAGCGCCGAACCAGATACGCAGTATTTT.

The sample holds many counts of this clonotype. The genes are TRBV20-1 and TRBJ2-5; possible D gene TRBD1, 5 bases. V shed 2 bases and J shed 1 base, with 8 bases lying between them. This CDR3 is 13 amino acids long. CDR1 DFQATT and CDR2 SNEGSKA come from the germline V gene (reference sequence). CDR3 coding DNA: TGCAGTGCTAGATCAGGGTTCCAAGAGACCCAGTACTTC. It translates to CSARSGFQETQYF.

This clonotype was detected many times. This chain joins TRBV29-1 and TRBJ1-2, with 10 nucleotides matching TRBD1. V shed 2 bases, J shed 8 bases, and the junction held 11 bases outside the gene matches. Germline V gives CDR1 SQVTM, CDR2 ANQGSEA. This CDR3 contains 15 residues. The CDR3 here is CSVEPPGQGRVGYTF. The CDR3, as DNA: TGCAGCGTTGAACCTCCGGGACAGGGGAGGGTGGGCTACACCTTC.

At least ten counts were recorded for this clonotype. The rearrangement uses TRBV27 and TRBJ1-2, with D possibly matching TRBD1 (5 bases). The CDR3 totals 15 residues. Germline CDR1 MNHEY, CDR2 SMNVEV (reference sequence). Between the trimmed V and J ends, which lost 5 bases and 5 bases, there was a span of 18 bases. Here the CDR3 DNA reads TGTGCCAGCAGTATAACCAGACAGCCCGTTTATGGCTACACCTTC. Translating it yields CASSITRQPVYGYTF.

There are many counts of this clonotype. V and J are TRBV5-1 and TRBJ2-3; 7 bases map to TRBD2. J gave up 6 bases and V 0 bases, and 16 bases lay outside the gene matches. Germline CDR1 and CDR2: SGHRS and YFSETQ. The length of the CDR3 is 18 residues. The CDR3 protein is CASSLVFSRRLAWDTQYF. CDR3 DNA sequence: TGCGCCAGCAGCTTGGTTTTCTCGAGGAGACTAGCTTGGGATACGCAGTATTTT.

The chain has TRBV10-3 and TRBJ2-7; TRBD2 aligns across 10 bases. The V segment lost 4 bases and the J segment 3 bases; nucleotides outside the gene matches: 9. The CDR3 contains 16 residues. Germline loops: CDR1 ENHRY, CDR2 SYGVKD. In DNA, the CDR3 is TGTGCCATCAGTGTCTATAGCGGACTAGCGGACTACGAGCAGTACTTC. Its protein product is CAISVYSGLADYEQYF.

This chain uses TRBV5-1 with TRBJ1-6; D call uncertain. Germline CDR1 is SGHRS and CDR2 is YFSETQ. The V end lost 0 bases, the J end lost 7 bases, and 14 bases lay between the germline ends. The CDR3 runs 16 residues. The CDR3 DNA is TGCGCCAGCAGCTTGGGGTTTCTTGATGGGAATTCACCCCTCCACTTT. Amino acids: CASSLGFLDGNSPLHF.

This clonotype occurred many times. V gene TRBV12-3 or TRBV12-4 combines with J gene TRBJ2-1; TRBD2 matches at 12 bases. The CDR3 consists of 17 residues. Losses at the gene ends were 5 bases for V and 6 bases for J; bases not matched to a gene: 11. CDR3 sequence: CASSKGRLAGVSNEQFF. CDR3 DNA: TGTGCCAGCAGTAAAGGAAGACTAGCGGGAGTGAGCAATGAGCAGTTCTTC.

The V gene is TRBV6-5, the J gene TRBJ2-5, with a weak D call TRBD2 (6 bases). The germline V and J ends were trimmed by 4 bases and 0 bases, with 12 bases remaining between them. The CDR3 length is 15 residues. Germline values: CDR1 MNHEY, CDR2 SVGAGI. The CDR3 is CASSSRGEYQETQYF. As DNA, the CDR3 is TGTGCCAGCAGTTCCCGCGGGGAGTACCAAGAGACCCAGTACTTC.

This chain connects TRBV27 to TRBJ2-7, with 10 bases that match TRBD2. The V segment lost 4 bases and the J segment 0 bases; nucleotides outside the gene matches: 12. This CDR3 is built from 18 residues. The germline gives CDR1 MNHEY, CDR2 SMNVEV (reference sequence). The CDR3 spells CASSSLGWTSGVSYEQYF. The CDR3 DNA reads TGTGCCAGCAGTTCCCTGGGTTGGACTAGCGGCGTCTCCTACGAGCAGTACTTC.

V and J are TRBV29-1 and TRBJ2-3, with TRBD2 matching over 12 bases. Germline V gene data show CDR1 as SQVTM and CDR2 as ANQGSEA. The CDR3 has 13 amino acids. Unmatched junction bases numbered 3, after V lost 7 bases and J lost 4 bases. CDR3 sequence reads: CSALAGGADTQYF. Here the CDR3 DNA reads TGCAGCGCGCTAGCGGGAGGGGCAGATACGCAGTATTTT.

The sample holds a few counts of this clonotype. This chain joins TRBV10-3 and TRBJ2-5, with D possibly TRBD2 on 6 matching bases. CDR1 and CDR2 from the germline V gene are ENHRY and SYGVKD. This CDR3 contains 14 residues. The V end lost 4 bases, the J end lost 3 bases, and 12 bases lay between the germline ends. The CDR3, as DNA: TGTGCCATCAGTGCGGAGGAGGGGAAAGAGACCCAGTACTTC. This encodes CAISAEEGKETQYF.

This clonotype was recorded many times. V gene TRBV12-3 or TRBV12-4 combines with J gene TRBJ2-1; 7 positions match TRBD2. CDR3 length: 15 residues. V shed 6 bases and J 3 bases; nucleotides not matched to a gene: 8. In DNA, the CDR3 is TGTGCCAGCAGCACAAGCGGGATTAACTACAATGAGCAGTTCTTC. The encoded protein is CASSTSGINYNEQFF.

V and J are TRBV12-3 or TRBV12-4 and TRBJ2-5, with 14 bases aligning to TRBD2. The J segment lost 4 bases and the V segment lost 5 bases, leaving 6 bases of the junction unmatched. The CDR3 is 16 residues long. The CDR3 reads CASSRRLAGGGETQYF. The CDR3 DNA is TGTGCCAGCAGTAGACGACTAGCGGGAGGGGGAGAGACCCAGTACTTC.

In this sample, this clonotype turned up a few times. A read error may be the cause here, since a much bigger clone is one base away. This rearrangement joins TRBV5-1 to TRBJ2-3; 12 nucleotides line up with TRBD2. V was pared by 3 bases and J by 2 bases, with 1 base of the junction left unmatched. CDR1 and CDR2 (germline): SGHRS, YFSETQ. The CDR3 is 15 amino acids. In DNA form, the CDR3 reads TGCGCCAGCAGCTCTAGCGGGAGGGACACAGATACGCAGTATTTT. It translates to CASSSSGRDTDTQYF. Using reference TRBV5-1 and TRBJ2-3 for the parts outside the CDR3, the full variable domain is KAGVTQTPRYLIKTRGQQVTLSCSPISGHRSVSWYQQTPGQGLQFLFEYFSETQRNKGNFPGRFSGRQFSNSRSEMNVSTLELGDSALYLCASSSSGRDTDTQYFGPGTRLTVL.

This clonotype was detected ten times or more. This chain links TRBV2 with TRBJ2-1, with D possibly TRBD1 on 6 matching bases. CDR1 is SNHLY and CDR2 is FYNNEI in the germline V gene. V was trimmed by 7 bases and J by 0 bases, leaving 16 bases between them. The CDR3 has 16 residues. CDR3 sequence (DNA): TGTGCCAGCATGACAGGTACCCGTTCCTCCTACAATGAGCAGTTCTTC. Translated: CASMTGTRSSYNEQFF.

CDR3 coding DNA: TGTGCCAGCAGCTTAGCTAGCGACAATGAGCAGTTCTTC. Protein: CASSLASDNEQFF. The V and J genes are TRBV7-9 and TRBJ2-1; tentative D call: TRBD2 (5 bases). Germline V lookup: CDR1 SEHNR, CDR2 FQNEAQ (reference sequence). The CDR3 loop spans 13 amino acids. The V end lost 0 bases, the J end lost 5 bases, and 5 bases lay between the germline ends. Using reference TRBV7-9 and TRBJ2-1 for the parts outside the CDR3, the full variable domain is DTGVSQNPRHKITKRGQNVTFRCDPISEHNRLYWYRQTLGQGPEFLTYFQNEAQLEKSRLLSDRFSAERPKGSFSTLEIQRTEQGDSAMYLCASSLASDNEQFFGPGTRLTVL.

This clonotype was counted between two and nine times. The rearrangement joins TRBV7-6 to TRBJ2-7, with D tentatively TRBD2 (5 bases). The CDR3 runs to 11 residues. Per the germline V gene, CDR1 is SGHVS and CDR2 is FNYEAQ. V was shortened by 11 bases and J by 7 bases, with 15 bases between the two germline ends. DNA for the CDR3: TGTGCCGCCTCTTCGGGGTGGGAGCAGTACTTC. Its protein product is CAASSGWEQYF. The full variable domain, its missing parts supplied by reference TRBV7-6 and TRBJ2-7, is GAGVSQSPRYKVTKRGQDVALRCDPISGHVSLYWYRQALGQGPEFLTYFNYEAQQDKSGLPNDRFSAERPEGSISTLTIQRTEQRDSAMYRCAASSGWEQYFGPGTRLTVT.

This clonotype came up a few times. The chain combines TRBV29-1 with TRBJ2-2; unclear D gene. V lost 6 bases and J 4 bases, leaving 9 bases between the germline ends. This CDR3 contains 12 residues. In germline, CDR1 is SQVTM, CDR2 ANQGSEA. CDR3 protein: CSVRTGTGELFF. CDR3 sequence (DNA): TGCAGCGTAAGGACGGGCACCGGGGAGCTGTTTTTT.

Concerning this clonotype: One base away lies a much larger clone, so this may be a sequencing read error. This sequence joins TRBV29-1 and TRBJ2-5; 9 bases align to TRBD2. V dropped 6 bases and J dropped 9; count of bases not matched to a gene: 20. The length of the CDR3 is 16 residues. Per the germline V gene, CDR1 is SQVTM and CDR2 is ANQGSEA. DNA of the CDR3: TGCAGCGTCGAGACCCTAGCGGGAACCTCGGTCGGGGCCCAGTACTTC. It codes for CSVETLAGTSVGAQYF.